This paragraph reports one TCR beta chain. Its antigen remains unknown. This sample is part of a study of T cells in Graves' hyperthyroidism and ophthalmopathy. Findings and caveats of the study: Among thyroid clonotypes expanded above 0.001, most also appeared in blood.

Inclusion characteristics of ophthalmopathy patients comprised a Clinical Activity Score of at least 3, a NOSPECS grade of at least 4, and duration under 3 months. Researchers barred patients who had uncontrolled infection, other autoimmune disease, pregnancy or lactation. Thyroid ultrasound, orbital computed tomography, clinical symptoms, and serum thyroxine and TRAb underpinned diagnoses. Amplification yielded TCR beta CDR3 regions, with RNA transcripts as the source. First-round RT-PCR of the TCR CDR3 relied on the HTBI primer set. TCRdb ran MiXCR on the multiplex PCR reads and lists one entry per CDR3 protein. The sample holds nearly 250,000 distinct CDR3 sequences; roughly a quarter are singletons and the top ten take around 40%. Trimming cost V 5 bases and J 6 bases, with 10 bases left between them. The germline gives CDR1 MNHEY, CDR2 SMNVEV (reference sequence). CDR3 size: 13 residues.

The rearrangement uses TRBV27 and TRBJ2-2; no definite D call. Specimen: blood. The TCR originated in a woman aged 40-49 years with Graves' ophthalmopathy. DNA for the CDR3: TGTGCCAGCAGTCCCCGTCCCCCCGGGGAGCTGTTTTTT. Translation gives CASSPRPPGELFF.